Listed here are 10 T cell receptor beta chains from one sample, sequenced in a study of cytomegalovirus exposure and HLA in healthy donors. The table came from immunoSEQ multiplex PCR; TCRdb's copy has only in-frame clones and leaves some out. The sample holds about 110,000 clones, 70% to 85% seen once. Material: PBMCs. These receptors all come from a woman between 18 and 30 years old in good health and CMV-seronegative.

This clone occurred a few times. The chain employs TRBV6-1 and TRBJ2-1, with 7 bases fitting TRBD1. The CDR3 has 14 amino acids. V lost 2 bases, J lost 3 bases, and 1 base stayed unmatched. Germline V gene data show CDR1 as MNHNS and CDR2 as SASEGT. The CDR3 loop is CASSERDSYNEQFF. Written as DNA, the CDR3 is TGTGCCAGCAGTGAAAGGGACAGCTACAATGAGCAGTTCTTC.

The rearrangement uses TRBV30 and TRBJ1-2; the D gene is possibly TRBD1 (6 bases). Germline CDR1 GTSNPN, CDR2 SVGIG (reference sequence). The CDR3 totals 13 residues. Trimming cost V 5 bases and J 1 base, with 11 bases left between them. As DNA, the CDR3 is TGTGCCTGGTCTAGGGACATTAACTATGGCTACACCTTC. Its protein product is CAWSRDINYGYTF.

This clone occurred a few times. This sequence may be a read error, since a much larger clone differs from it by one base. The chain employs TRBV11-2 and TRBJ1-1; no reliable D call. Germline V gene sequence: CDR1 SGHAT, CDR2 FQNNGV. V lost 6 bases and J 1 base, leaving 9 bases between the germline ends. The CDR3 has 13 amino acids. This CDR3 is CASSLRKNTEAFF. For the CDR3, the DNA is TGTGCCAGCAGTCTTAGAAAGAACACTGAAGCTTTCTTT.

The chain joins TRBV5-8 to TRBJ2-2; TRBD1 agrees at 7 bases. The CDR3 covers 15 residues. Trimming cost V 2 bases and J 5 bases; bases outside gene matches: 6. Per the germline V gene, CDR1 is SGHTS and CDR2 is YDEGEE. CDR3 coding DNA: TGTGCCAGCAGCTTTACAGGGGTACGGACCGGGGAGCTGTTTTTT. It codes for CASSFTGVRTGELFF. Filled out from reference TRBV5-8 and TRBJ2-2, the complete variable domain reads EAGVTQSPTHLIKTRGQQATLRCSPISGHTSVYWYQQALGLGLQFLLWYDEGEERNRGNFPPRFSGRQFPNYSSELNVNALELEDSALYLCASSFTGVRTGELFFGEGSRLTVL.

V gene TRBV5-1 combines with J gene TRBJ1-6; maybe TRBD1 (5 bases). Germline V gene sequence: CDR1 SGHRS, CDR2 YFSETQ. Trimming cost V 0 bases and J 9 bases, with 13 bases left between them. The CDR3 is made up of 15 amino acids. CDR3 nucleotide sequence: TGCGCCAGCAGCTTGGGGGACTGGGGGTCTTCACCCCTCCACTTT. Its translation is CASSLGDWGSSPLHF.

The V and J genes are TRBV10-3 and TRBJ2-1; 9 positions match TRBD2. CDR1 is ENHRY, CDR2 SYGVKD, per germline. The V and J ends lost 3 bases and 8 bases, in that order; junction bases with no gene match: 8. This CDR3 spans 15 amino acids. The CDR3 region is CAISDLAGFGDEQFF. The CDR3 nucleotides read TGTGCCATCAGTGACCTAGCGGGGTTCGGGGATGAGCAGTTCTTC.

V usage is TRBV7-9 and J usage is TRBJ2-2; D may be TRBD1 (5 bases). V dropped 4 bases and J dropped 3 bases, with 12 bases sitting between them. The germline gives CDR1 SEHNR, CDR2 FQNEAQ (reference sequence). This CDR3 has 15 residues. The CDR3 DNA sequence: TGTGCCAGCAGCTCGGATCGACAGTACACCGGGGAGCTGTTTTTT. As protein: CASSSDRQYTGELFF.

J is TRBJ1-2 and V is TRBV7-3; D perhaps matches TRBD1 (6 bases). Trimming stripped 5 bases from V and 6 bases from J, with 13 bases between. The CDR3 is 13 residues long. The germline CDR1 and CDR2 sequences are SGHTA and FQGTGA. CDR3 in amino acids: CASSQDRIHGYTF. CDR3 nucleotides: TGTGCCAGCAGCCAGGACAGAATCCATGGCTACACCTTC. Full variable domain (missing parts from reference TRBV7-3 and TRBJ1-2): GAGVSQTPSNKVTEKGKYVELRCDPISGHTALYWYRQSLGQGPEFLIYFQGTGAADDSGLPNDRFFAVRPEGSVSTLKIQRTERGDSAVYLCASSQDRIHGYTFGSGTRLTVV.

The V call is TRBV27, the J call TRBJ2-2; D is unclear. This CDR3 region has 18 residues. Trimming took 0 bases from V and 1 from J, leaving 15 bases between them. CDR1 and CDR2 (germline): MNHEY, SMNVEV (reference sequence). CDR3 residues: CASSLSRRKALNTGELFF. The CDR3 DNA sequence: TGTGCCAGCAGTTTATCGAGGCGGAAAGCACTGAACACCGGGGAGCTGTTTTTT.

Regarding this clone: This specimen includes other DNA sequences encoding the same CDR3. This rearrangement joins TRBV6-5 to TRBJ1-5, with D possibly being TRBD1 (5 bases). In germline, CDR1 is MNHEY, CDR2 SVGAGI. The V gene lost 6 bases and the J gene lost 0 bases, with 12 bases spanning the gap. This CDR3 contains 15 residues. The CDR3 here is CASSPDRNSNQPQHF. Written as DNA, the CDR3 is TGTGCCAGCAGCCCAGACAGAAATAGCAATCAGCCCCAGCATTTT.